This TCR beta chain was identified in a study of T cells in Graves' hyperthyroidism and ophthalmopathy. About the research overall: Peripheral blood was acquired at first diagnosis, ahead of any therapy whatsoever.

PBMCs were sourced from over 8.5 ml fresh peripheral blood. A few counts support this clonotype. The CDR3 is made up of 14 amino acids. The germline V gene has CDR1 MNHNS and CDR2 SASEGT. The V gene end was trimmed by 5 bases and the J gene end by 2 bases; junction bases not matched to a gene: 2. There were TCR beta CDR3 regions amplified from RNA transcripts. HTBI primers were the set used in a first-round RT-PCR of the TCR CDR3. TCRdb reanalysed the multiplex PCR reads using MiXCR and keeps one entry per CDR3 protein. The sample consists of around 600,000 distinct CDR3 sequences, about 16% of them appearing once.

The chain couples TRBV6-1 to TRBJ2-7, with 11 positions matching TRBD1. The sample was blood. This TCR derives from a woman in her thirties or forties with Graves' ophthalmopathy. CDR3 in DNA: TGTGCCAGCAGTTGGACAGGGGGCGCCTACGAGCAGTACTTC. It is translated as CASSWTGGAYEQYF.